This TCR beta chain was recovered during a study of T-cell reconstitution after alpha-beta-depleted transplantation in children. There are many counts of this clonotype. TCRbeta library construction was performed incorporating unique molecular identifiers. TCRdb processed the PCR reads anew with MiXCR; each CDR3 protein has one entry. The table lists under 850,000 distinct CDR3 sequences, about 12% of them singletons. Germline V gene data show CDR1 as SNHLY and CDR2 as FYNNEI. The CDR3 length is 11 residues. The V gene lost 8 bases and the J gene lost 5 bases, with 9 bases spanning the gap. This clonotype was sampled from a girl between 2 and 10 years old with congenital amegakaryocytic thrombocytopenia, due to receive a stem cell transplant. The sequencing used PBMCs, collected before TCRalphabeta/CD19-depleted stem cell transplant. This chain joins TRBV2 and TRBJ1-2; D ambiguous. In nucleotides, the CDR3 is TGTGCCAGCCACGCGATTTATGGCTACACCTTC. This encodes CASHAIYGYTF.